The 2 T cell receptor beta chains below come from one sample, sequenced in a study. TRBV12-4/TRBJ1-2 clonotypes were amplified with adaptor-ligated barcode primers. TCRdb redid the calling of the multiplex PCR reads with MiXCR, one entry per CDR3 protein. The sample consists of hundreds of distinct CDR3 sequences, around 23% of them appearing once. Sequenced: naive CD4+ T cells sorted from blood. Indicated subset: naive CD4+ T cells, CD4+CD45RA+CD25-. Receptors were obtained from a female donor with breast cancer.

This clonotype has more than one count but fewer than ten. The CDR3 nucleotides read TGTGCCAGCAGTAGACAGGGCCCTAACTATGGCTACACCTTC. It yields the protein CASSRQGPNYGYTF. The V call is TRBV12-3 or TRBV12-4, the J call TRBJ1-2; 7 nucleotides align to TRBD1. The CDR3 is 14 amino acids. V was clipped by 5 bases and J by 0 bases; unmatched bases: 3.

This clonotype qualifies as large. The V and J genes are TRBV12-3 or TRBV12-4 and TRBJ1-2; TRBD1 agrees at 9 bases. The junction had 5 bases not matched to a gene; V was cut back by 6 bases and J by 3 bases. The CDR3 consists of 14 residues. The CDR3 is CASSAGQGYYGYTF. CDR3 in DNA: TGTGCCAGCAGCGCCGGACAGGGGTACTATGGCTACACCTTC.